This T cell receptor beta chain was profiled in a study of blood T cell repertoires in COVID-19. About the research overall: Donors in the United States, Italy and Spain gave samples during acute or convalescent COVID-19.

Germline V gene lookup returns CDR1 WSHSY and CDR2 SAAADI. The ends were cut back, 5 bases at V and 4 bases at J, with 12 bases in the middle. The CDR3 runs to 14 residues. Enrolment of Seattle patients took place during active infection, and they were followed longitudinally. TCRdb keeps only in-frame clones here, not all; method: immunoSEQ multiplex PCR. The sample contains around 370,000 clones, over 80% of which appear only once. The TCR comes from a woman between 50 and 59 years old with COVID-19, enrolled during active disease. The sequenced sample was peripheral blood. The chain is built from TRBV10-2 and TRBJ1-3; TRBD1 is a possible D gene (6 bases). The CDR3 region is CASSKQGSGNTIYF. DNA of the CDR3: TGCGCCAGCAGTAAACAGGGATCCGGAAACACCATATATTTT.